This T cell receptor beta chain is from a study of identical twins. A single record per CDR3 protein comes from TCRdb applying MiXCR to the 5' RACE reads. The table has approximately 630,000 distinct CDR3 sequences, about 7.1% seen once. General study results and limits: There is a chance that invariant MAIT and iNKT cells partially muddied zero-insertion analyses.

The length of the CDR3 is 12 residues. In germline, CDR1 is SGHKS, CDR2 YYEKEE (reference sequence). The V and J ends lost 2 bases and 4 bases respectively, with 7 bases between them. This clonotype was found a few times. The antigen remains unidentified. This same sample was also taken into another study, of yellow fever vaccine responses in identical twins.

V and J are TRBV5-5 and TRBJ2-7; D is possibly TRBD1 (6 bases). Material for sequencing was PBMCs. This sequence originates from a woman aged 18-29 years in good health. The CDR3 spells CASSFDRYEQYV. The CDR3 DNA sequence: TGTGCCAGCAGCTTCGACAGGTACGAGCAGTACGTC.